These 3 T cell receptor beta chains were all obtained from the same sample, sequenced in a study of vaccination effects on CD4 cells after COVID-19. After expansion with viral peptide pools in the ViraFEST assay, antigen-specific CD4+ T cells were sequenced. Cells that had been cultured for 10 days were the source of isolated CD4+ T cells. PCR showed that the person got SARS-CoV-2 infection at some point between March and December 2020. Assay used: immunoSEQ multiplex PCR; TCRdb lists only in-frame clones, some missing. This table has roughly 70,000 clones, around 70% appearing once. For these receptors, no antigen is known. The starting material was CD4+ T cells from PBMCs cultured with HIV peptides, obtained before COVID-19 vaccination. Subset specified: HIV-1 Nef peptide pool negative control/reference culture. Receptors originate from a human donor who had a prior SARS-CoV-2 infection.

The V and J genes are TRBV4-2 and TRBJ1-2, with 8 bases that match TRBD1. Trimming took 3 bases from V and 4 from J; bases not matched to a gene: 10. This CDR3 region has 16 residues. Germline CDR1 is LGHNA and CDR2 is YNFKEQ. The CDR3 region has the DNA TGTGCCAGCAGCCAGCAAACCGGGACAGGTCTCTATGGCTACACCTTC. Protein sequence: CASSQQTGTGLYGYTF.

The CDR3 protein is CASSGRAWELRSYNEQFF. The CDR3 coding sequence is TGTGCCAGCAGCGGACGGGCTTGGGAGCTGAGATCCTACAATGAGCAGTTCTTC. The V gene is TRBV7-9, the J gene TRBJ2-1; possible D gene TRBD2, 5 bases. This CDR3 region has 18 residues. Germline V CDR1 and CDR2: SEHNR, FQNEAQ (reference sequence). With 5 bases removed from V and 1 base from J, the gap between germline ends came to 21 bases.

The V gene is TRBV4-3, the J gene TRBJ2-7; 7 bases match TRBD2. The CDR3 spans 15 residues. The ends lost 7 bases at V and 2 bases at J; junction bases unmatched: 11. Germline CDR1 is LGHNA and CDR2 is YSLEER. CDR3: CASTRSGKPTYEQYF. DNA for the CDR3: TGCGCCAGCACGCGGAGCGGGAAGCCAACCTACGAGCAGTACTTC.